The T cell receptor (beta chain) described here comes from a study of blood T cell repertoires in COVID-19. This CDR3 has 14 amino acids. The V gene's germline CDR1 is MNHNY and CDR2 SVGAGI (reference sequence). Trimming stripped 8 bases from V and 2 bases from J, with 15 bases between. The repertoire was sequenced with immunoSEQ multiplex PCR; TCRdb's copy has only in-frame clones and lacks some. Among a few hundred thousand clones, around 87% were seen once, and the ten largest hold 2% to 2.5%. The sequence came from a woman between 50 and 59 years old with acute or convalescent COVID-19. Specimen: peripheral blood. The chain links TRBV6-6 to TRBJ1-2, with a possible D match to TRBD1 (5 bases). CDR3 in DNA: TGTGCCAGCGCAGGGAGGGGACCAAACTATGGCTACACCTTC. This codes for CASAGRGPNYGYTF.